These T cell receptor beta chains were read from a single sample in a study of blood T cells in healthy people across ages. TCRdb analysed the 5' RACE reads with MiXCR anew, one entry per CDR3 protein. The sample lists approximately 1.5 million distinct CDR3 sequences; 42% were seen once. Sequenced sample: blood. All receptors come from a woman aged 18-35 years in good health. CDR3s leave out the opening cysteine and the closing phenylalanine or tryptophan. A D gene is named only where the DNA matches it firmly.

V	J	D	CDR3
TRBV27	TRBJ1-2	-	ASSLQGTVSHGYT
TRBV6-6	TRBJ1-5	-	ASRYETWSNQPQH
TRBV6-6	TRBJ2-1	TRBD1	ASSWDSTFDEQF
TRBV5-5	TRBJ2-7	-	ASSQWTDYEQY
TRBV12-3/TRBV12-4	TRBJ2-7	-	ASSVNRWNEQY
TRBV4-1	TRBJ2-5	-	ASSQPLLGHRQETQY
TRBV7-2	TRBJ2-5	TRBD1	AGSLVGTEPETQY
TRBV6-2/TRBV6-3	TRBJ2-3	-	ASSKGALGPDSVADTQY
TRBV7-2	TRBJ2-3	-	ASSLVAGTVDTQY
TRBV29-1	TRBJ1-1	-	SVEDWGATEAF
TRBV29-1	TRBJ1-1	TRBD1	SVSPRQGHTEAF
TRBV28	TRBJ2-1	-	ASSPWDFGSYNEQF
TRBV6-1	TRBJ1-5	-	ASSQARGGNYQPQH
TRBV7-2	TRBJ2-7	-	ASSLELAGRSYEQY
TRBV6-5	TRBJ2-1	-	ASQGGEYNEQF
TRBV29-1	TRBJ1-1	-	SVEFGEKNTEAF
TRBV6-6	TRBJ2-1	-	ASSYLGPNSYNEQF
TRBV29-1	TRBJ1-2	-	SVSLINYGYT
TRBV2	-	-	ASSERSPGETQY
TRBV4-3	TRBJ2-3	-	ASSQEMAGRDTQY
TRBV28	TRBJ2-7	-	AGSRPGTGYEQY
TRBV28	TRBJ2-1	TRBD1	ASSRRQGGTYEQF
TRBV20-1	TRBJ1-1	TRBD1	SARYRGRGTEAF
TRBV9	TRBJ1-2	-	ASTLSGRDYGYT
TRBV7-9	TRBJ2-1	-	ASSFGVWGSYNEQF
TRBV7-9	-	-	TSSSRVYEQY
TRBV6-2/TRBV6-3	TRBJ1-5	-	ASKKDFLGNQPQH
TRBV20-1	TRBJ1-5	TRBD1	SALGQAREPQH
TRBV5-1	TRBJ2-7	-	ASSPVGSEYNEQY
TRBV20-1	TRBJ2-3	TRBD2	SARDSLAGATDTQY
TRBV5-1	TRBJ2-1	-	ASSLDTGAYNEQF
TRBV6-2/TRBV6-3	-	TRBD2	ASSSSSGSFIYEQY
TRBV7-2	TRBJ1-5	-	ASSLGPYRGRRNQPQH
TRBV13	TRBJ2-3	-	ASAPGAGAQY
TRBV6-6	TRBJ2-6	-	ASSYSSSGSGANVLT
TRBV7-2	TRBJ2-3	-	ASSLELAVAQWDTQY
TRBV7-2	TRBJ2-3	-	ASSLEGGYTDTQY
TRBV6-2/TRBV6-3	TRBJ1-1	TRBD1	ASSYYRGLDTEAF
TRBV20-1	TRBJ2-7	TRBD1	SVSRRTGTDEQY
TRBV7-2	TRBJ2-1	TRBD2	ASSAREAPYEQF
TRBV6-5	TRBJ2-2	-	ARSYSDSNTGELF
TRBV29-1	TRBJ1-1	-	SVSTPRGNTEAF
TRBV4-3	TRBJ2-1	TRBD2	ASSQDVGGGLAGGLLQF
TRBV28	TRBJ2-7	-	ASSFYAGLSYEQY
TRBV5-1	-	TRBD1	ASRRQGERPYEQY
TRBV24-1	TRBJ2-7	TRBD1	ATSDRGSDEQY
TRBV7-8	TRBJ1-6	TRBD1	ASSLEYARGPVNSPLH
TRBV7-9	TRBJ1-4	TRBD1	ASSLGTGGLF
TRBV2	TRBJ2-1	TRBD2	ASSPGLGIDEQF
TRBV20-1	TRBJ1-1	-	SARDGWRGNTEAF
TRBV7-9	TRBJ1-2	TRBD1	ASSLAAGGEANYGYT